This T cell receptor beta chain was sequenced in a study of control samples from healthy donors and cancer patients. TCRdb's table, derived via immunoSEQ multiplex PCR, lists solely in-frame clones and lacks some. The repertoire consists of 170,000 or so clones, with 75% to 95% occurring once and the leading ten covering about 2%. CDR3 length equals 16 residues. Trimming removed 3 bases from V and 0 bases from J; junction bases left unmatched: 8. Germline assignment: CDR1 ENHRY and CDR2 SYGVKD. Material: blood. The TCR sequence derives from a woman aged 40-49 years in good health. The chain is built from TRBV10-3 and TRBJ2-7, with 7 bases identical to TRBD2. CDR3 in DNA: TGTGCCATCAGTGACCCGCCGGGCGGGAGCTCCTACGAGCAGTACTTC. Amino acid sequence: CAISDPPGGSSYEQYF.